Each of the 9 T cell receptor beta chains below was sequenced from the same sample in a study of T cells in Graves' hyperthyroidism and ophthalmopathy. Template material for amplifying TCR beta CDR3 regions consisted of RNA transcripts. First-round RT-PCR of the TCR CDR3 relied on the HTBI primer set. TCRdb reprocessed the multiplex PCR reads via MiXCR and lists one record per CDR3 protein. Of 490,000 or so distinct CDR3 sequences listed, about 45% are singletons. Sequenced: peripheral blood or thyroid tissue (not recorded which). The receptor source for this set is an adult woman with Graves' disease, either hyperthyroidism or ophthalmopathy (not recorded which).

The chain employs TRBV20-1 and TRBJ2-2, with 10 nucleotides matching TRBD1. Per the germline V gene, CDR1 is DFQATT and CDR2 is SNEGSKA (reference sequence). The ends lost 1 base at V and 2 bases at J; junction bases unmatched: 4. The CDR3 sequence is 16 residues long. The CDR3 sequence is CSARVDRGQNTGELFF. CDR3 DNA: TGCAGTGCTAGAGTAGACAGGGGGCAAAACACCGGGGAGCTGTTTTTT.

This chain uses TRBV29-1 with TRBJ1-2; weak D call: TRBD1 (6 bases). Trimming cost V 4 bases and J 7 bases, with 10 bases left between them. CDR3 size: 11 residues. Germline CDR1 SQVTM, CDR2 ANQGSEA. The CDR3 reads CSVVNRVGYTF. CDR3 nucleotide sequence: TGCAGCGTTGTTAACAGGGTTGGCTACACCTTC. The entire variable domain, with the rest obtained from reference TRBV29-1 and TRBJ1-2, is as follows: SAVISQKPSRDICQRGTSLTIQCQVDSQVTMMFWYRQQPGQSLTLIATANQGSEATYESGFVIDKFPISRPNLTFSTLTVSNMSPEDSSIYLCSVVNRVGYTFGSGTRLTVV.

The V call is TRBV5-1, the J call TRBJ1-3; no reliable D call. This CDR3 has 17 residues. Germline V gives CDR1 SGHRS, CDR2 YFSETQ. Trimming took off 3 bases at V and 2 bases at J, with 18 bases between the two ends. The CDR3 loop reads CASSSAARPQTGNTIYF. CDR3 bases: TGCGCCAGCAGCTCGGCCGCCCGACCTCAGACTGGAAACACCATATATTTT.

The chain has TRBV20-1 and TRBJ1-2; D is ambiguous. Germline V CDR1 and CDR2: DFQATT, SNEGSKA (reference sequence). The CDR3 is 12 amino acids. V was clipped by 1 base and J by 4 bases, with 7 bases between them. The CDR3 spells CSARGQGYGYTF. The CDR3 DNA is TGCAGTGCTAGAGGACAAGGCTATGGCTACACCTTC.

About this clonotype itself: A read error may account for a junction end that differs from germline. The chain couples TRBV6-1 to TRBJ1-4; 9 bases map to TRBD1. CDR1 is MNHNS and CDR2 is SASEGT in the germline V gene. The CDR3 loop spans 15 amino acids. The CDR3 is CASSEPDRGNEKLFF. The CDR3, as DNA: TGCGCCAGCAGTGAGCCGGACAGGGGTAATGAAAAACTGTTTTTT.

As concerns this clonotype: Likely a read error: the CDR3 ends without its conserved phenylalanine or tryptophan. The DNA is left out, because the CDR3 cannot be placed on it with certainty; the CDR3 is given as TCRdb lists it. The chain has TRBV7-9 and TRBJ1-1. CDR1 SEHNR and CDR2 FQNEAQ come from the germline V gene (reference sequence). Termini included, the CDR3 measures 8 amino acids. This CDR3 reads CASSQDLL.

CDR3: CASSFVGVYYGYTF. CDR3 in DNA: TGTGCCAGCAGCTTCGTCGGGGTCTACTATGGCTACACCTTC. This chain connects TRBV7-9 to TRBJ1-2; D is unresolved. V gave up 3 bases and J gave up 3 bases, with 11 bases separating them. Per germline, CDR1 SEHNR and CDR2 FQNEAQ (reference sequence). The CDR3 loop spans 14 amino acids.

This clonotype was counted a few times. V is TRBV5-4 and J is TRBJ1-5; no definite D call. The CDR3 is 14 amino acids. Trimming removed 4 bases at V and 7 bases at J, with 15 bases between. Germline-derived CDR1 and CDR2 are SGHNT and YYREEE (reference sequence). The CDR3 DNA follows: TGTGCCAGCAGCCCCAGTAGGGCTATCCAGCCCCAGCATTTT. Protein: CASSPSRAIQPQHF.

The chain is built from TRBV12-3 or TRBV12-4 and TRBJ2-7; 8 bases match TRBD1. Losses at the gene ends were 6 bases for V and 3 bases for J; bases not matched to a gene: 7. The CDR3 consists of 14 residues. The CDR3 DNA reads TGTGCCAGCAGCGCAGGGGGCTTCTTCTACGAGCAGTACTTC. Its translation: CASSAGGFFYEQYF.